This T cell receptor (beta chain) was obtained from a study of neurological immune-mediated disorders. General study points: Across subjects, expanded clones had no CDR3 amino acid sequences in common, pointing to private repertoires in all groups.

The CDR3 covers 16 residues. Germline-derived CDR1 and CDR2 are SGHRS and YFSETQ. Trimming took off 0 bases at V and 0 bases at J, with 10 bases between the two ends. The cell input for sorted libraries was about a million, and those cells were CD4+ or CD8+ T cells. This clonotype was counted ten times or more. Antigen: not known. The cDNA was generated through 5'RACE incorporating 10-nucleotide random UMIs. In each sequencing run, over 180 million TCR-beta sequences were generated from 15-18 subjects. Each CDR3 protein is one row after TCRdb ran MiXCR on the 5' RACE reads. The sample contains around 38,000 distinct CDR3 sequences, more than 14% of which appear only once.

Sequenced material: CD4+ T cells from blood. This sequence originates from a woman aged 60-75 years with HTLV-1-associated myelopathy (HAM/TSP). This chain uses TRBV5-1 with TRBJ1-3; D call uncertain. The CDR3 is CASSLDGLSSGNTIYF. CDR3 in DNA: TGCGCCAGCAGCTTGGATGGTCTTTCCTCTGGAAACACCATATATTTT.